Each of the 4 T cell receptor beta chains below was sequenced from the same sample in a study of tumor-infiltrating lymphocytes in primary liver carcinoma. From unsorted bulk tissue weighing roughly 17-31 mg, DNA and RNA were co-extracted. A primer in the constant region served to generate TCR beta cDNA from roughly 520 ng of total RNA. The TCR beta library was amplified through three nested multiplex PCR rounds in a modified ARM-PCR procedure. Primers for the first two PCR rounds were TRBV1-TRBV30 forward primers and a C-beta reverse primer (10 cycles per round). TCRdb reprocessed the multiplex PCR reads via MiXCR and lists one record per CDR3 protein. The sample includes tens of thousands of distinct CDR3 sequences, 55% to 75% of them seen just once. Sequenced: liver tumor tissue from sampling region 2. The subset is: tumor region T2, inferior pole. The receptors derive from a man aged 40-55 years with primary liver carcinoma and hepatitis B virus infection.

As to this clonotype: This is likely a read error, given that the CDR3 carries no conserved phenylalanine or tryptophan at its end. CDR3 DNA: TGCAGCATCACCGAAAGACAAACTGGTCAGCCCCAGCATTAT. Translating gives CSITERQTGQPQHY. The chain combines TRBV29-1 with TRBJ1-5; D not resolved. CDR3 length: 14 residues. Germline loops: CDR1 SQVTM, CDR2 ANQGSEA. V was cut by 8 bases and J by 6 bases, with 20 bases left in between.

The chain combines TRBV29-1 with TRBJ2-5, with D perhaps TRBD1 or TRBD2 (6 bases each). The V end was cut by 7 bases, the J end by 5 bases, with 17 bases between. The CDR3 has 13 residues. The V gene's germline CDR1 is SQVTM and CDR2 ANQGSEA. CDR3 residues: CSAGGPRTETQYF. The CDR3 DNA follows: TGCAGCGCCGGGGGCCCTCGGACGGAGACCCAGTACTTC.

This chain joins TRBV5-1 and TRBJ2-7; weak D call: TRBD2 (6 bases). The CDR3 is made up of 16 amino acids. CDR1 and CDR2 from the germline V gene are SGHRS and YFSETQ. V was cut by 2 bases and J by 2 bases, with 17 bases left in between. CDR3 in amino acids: CASSLSGLEFPYEQYF. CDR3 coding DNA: TGCGCCAGCAGCTTAAGCGGGTTGGAGTTCCCCTACGAGCAGTACTTC.

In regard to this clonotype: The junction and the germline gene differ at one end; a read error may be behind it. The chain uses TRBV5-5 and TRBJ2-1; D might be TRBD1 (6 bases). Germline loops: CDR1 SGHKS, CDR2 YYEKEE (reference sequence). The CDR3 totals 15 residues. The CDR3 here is CASSPGQSSHNEQFF. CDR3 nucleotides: TGTGCCAGCAGCCCTGGACAGAGTTCCCACAATGAGCAGTTCTTT.